Presented here are 5 T cell receptor beta chains from one specimen sequenced in a study of T-cell reconstitution after alpha-beta-depleted transplantation in children. For TCRbeta, the library was prepared with unique molecular identifiers. One entry per CDR3 protein, called by TCRdb with MiXCR from the PCR reads. The data hold about 470,000 distinct CDR3 sequences, with approximately 41% observed a single time. The material sequenced was PBMCs, taken before TCRalphabeta/CD19-depleted stem cell transplant. The receptors stem from a girl aged 2 to 9 with aplastic anemia, due to receive a stem cell transplant.

The V and J genes are TRBV4-2 and TRBJ2-7; perhaps TRBD2 as D (6 bases). The germline V and J ends were trimmed by 1 base and 4 bases, with 14 bases remaining between them. The CDR3 sequence is 15 residues long. Germline V gene data show CDR1 as LGHNA and CDR2 as YNFKEQ. The CDR3 nucleotides read TGTGCCAGCAGCCAAGCTTCTAGGACTAAGTACGAGCAGTACTTC. It codes for CASSQASRTKYEQYF.

This clonotype has only one observation. V usage is TRBV28 and J usage is TRBJ1-2; a weak D match, TRBD1 (5 bases). V lost 2 bases, J lost 3 bases, and 10 bases lay in between. Germline V CDR1 and CDR2: MDHEN, SYDVKM. This CDR3 has 14 amino acids. The CDR3 DNA is TGTGCCAGCAGTTTAATCGGGGCTCACTATGGCTACACCTTC. Translated, it gives CASSLIGAHYGYTF.

The rearrangement links TRBV28 to TRBJ2-3, with 8 bases lining up with TRBD1. The germline V gene has CDR1 MDHEN and CDR2 SYDVKM. This CDR3 comprises 15 residues. Trimming took 5 bases from V and 3 from J; bases not matched to a gene: 7. CDR3 in amino acids: CASSPQGAGTDTQYF. The CDR3, as DNA: TGTGCCAGCAGTCCTCAGGGGGCTGGGACAGATACGCAGTATTTT. The full variable domain, with the rest looked up from reference TRBV28 and TRBJ2-3, is DVKVTQSSRYLVKRTGEKVFLECVQDMDHENMFWYRQDPGLGLRLIYFSYDVKMKEKGDIPEGYSVSREKKERFSLILESASTNQTSMYLCASSPQGAGTDTQYFGPGTRLTVL.

This clonotype was observed many times. CDR3 region: CASSQDYLGPQHF. In DNA, the CDR3 is TGCGCCAGCAGCCAAGACTACCTGGGGCCCCAGCATTTT. This sequence joins TRBV4-1 and TRBJ1-5; D call uncertain. The V end was cut by 0 bases, the J end by 9 bases, with 9 bases between. The germline V gene encodes CDR1 MGHRA and CDR2 YSYEKL. This CDR3 region has 13 residues.

The CDR3 sequence is CASSLTTQGYEQYF. CDR3 nucleotide sequence: TGTGCCAGCAGCCTTACTACACAGGGCTACGAGCAGTACTTC. The rearrangement uses TRBV7-9 and TRBJ2-7; D is perhaps TRBD1 (6 bases). The CDR3 sequence is 14 residues long. Trimming took 5 bases from V and 3 from J, leaving 14 bases between them. Germline lookup yields CDR1 SEHNR and CDR2 FQNEAQ (reference sequence).